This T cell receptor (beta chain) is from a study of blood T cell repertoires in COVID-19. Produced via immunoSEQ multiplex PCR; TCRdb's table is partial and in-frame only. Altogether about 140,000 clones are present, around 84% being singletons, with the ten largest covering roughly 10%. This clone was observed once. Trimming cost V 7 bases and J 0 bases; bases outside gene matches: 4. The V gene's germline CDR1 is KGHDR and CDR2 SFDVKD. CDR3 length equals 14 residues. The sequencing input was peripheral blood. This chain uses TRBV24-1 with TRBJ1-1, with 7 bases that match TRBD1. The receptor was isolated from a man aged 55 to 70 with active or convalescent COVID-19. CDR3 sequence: CATRAGTVNTEAFF. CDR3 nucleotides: TGTGCCACCAGGGCCGGGACAGTGAACACTGAAGCTTTCTTT.